This T cell receptor (beta chain) was found in a study of cytomegalovirus exposure and HLA in healthy donors. Notes on the study in general: In a later analysis, TCR beta V- and J-gene trimming was associated with a missense DCLRE1C variant. Through in vitro validation, three CMV-associated chains were shown to be specific for CMV antigens. It was reported that the classifier diagnosed cytomegalovirus status with high specificity and sensitivity in both the original and validation cohorts.

60 Vbeta and 13 Jbeta primers were used in PCR. Measured with immunoSEQ multiplex PCR; TCRdb has only the in-frame clones, and not every one. The sample contains approximately 210,000 clones, more than 65% of which appear only once. This CDR3 is built from 13 residues. The ends were cut back, 2 bases at V and 8 bases at J, with 12 bases in the middle. Germline V gene data show CDR1 as LGHNT and CDR2 as FRNRAP. As for this clone: Its antigen is as yet unknown.

This clonotype originated in a girl under 18 in good health and CMV-seropositive. Material: PBMCs. The chain employs TRBV12-5 and TRBJ1-2; maybe TRBD1 (5 bases). The CDR3 coding sequence is TGTGCTAGTGGTTTGCCACAGGCTGGGGGCTACACCTTC. Translated, it gives CASGLPQAGGYTF.